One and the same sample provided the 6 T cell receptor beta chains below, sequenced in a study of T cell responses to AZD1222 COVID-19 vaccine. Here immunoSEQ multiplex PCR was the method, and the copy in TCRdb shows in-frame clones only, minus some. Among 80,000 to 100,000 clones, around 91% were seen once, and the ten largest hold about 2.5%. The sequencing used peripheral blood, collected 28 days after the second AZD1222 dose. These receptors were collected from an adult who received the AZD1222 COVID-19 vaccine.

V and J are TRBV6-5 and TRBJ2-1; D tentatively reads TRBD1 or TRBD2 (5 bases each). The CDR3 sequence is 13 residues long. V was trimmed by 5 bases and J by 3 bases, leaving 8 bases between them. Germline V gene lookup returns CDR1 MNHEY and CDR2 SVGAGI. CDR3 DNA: TGTGCCAGCAGTAGGGGAGTCTACAATGAGCAGTTCTTC. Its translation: CASSRGVYNEQFF.

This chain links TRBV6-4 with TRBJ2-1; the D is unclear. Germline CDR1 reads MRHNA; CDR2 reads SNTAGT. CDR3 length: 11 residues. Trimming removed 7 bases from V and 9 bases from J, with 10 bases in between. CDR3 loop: CASNWVIEQFF. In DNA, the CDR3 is TGTGCCAGCAATTGGGTGATTGAGCAGTTCTTC.

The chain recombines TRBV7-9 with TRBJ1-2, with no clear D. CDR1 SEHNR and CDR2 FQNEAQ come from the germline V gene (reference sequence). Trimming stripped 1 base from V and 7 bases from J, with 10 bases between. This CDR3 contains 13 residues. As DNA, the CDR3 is TGTGCCAGCAGCTTAGGCGTGGGAGGTGGCTACACCTTC. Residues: CASSLGVGGGYTF.

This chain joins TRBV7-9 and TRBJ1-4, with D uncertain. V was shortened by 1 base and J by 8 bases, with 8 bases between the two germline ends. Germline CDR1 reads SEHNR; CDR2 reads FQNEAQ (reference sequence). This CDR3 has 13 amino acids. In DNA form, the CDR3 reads TGTGCCAGCAGCTTAGGGTCGCGAGAAAAACTGTTTTTT. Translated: CASSLGSREKLFF.

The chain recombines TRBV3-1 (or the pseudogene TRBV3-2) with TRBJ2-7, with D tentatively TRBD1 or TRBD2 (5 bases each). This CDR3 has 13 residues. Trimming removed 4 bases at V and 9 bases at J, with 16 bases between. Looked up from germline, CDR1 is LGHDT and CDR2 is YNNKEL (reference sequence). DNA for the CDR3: TGTGCCAGCAGCCCACGGGACCTCGGCAGGCAGTACTTC. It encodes CASSPRDLGRQYF.

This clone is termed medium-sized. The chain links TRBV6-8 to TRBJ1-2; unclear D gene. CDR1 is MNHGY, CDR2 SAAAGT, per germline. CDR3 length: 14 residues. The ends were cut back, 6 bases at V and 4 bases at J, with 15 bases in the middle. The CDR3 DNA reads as TGTGCCAGCAGGTCCTTTCATAGGACCTATGGCTACACCTTC. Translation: CASRSFHRTYGYTF.